The rows below give T cell receptor beta chains drawn from one sample of a study of blood T cells in healthy people across ages. TCRdb recomputed calls from the 5' RACE reads with MiXCR, one row per CDR3 protein. Of fewer than 900,000 distinct CDR3 sequences listed, roughly 34% are singletons. Specimen: blood. The source is a man aged 18-30 years in good health. The conserved cysteine and the conserved F or W are not part of the CDR3 here. D genes are given only for firm matches. Size is omitted from some rows. Given values are once, few, many or a class for expanded clones.

D gene,clone size,V gene,CDR3 protein
NA,NA,TRBV4-1,ASRRLIYRHRNTGELF
NA,few,TRBV6-6,ASLSEGPGYGYT
TRBD2,few,TRBV5-5,ASAGEDGTQY
TRBD1,few,TRBV29-1,SVRTGVREQF
NA,few,TRBV12-3/TRBV12-4,ASSLSFEQY
TRBD2,NA,TRBV14,ASSRLTSSRYNEQF
NA,NA,TRBV25-1,ASSELGLETQY
NA,NA,TRBV12-3/TRBV12-4,ASSGDQAQY
NA,NA,TRBV4-1,ASSPQVVNTQY
NA,NA,TRBV2,ASHLQGSNQPQH
NA,NA,TRBV29-1,SVMGNEQY
NA,NA,TRBV15,ATSREHGGGDEQY
NA,NA,TRBV7-2,ASSLAVSEAF
NA,few,TRBV4-1,ASSQVLGGDTEAF
NA,NA,TRBV25-1,ASSEGDDGLSGELF
NA,once,TRBV7-2,ASSQWNGGSYKQY
NA,many,TRBV12-3/TRBV12-4,ASRITSIGYEQY
NA,NA,TRBV29-1,SVGLTSSYEQY
TRBD1,few,TRBV12-3/TRBV12-4,ASSGQVNEQF
TRBD2,NA,TRBV11-2,ASSRPGLAGQHSYNEQF
TRBD1,few,TRBV6-6,ASSDQGVEYGYT
NA,few,TRBV6-1,ASSVRIVVYEQY
TRBD1,few,TRBV13,ASSSRDRGSHRTDTQY
TRBD1,NA,TRBV5-1,ASSPVGQGTPDTEAF
TRBD1,NA,TRBV15,ATSTDRAGMNTEAF
NA,NA,TRBV5-1,ASSSLRQDTEAF
TRBD1,NA,TRBV15,ATSSISDQTGGYNEQY
TRBD2,once,TRBV11-1,ASSLAKASGSPALNTGELF
NA,NA,TRBV20-1,SAVTGSSYNSPLH
TRBD2,NA,TRBV4-1,ASSQALAGGRGDTQY
NA,NA,TRBV20-1,SARGTQSSYERY
NA,few,TRBV4-3,ASSQDGRGEAF
TRBD1,NA,TRBV7-9,ASSSGTGVLQPQH
NA,NA,TRBV7-9,ASSEGSGDTDTQY
NA,NA,TRBV28,ASSPSCNEQF
NA,many,TRBV5-5,ASSPDAHGAKNIQY
NA,NA,TRBV2,ASSERDKNTGELF
TRBD1,few,TRBV10-3,AIRPREGQGTDTQY
NA,NA,TRBV29-1,SVEMGRSGGYEQY
NA,few,TRBV12-3/TRBV12-4,ASCRGPVRETQY
NA,NA,TRBV20-1,SARGLTGLNTEAF
NA,many,TRBV20-1,SARGGTVYGYT
NA,NA,TRBV4-3,ASSQEPDTEAF
NA,NA,TRBV7-2,ASSSPRGGVSNEQF
NA,NA,TRBV12-3/TRBV12-4,ASSSAVHEQY
TRBD2,NA,TRBV28,ASDPSGGYNEQF